Presented here are 32 T cell receptor beta chains from one specimen sequenced in a study of blood T cell repertoires in COVID-19. The method was immunoSEQ multiplex PCR; TCRdb's version includes in-frame clones alone and lacks a portion of them. The table lists roughly 20,000 clones, approximately 90% of them singletons. Sequenced: peripheral blood. The receptors derive from a human donor in a cohort sampled during active COVID-19. The donor label of this sample is uncertain.

This chain uses TRBV9 with TRBJ1-3; 7 positions agree with TRBD1. CDR1 is SGDLS and CDR2 is YYNGEE in the germline V gene. CDR3 size: 16 residues. J was trimmed by 4 bases and V by 3 bases; bases with no gene match: 10. In nucleotides, the CDR3 is TGTGCCAGCAGCGAGGGGGCTTCAGGGGTCGGAAACACCATATATTTT. Its protein product is CASSEGASGVGNTIYF.

The genes are TRBV2 and TRBJ2-3; 11 bases map to TRBD2. Germline assignment: CDR1 SNHLY and CDR2 FYNNEI. This CDR3 is built from 16 residues. J gave up 2 bases and V 5 bases, and 6 bases lay outside the gene matches. In DNA, the CDR3 is TGTGCCAGCAGTCCTACTAGCGGGAGATTCACAGATACGCAGTATTTT. This codes for CASSPTSGRFTDTQYF.

The chain is built from TRBV18 and TRBJ1-5, with D unclear. The CDR3 totals 14 residues. CDR1 and CDR2 from the germline V gene are KGHSH and LQKENI. V was shortened by 3 bases and J by 8 bases, with 14 bases between the two germline ends. The chain's CDR3 is CASSPLDGGEPQHF. DNA for the CDR3: TGTGCCAGCTCACCCTTGGACGGAGGTGAGCCCCAGCATTTT.

This chain joins TRBV30 and TRBJ2-5; 9 bases fit TRBD1. V gave up 3 bases and J gave up 2 bases; unmatched junction bases: 4. The CDR3 has 14 amino acids. Germline CDR1 reads GTSNPN; CDR2 reads SVGIG (reference sequence). Here the CDR3 reads CAWSPGQGQETQYF. In nucleotides, the CDR3 is TGTGCCTGGAGCCCCGGACAGGGGCAAGAGACCCAGTACTTC. Full variable domain (outside the CDR3, taken from reference TRBV30 and TRBJ2-5): SQTIHQWPATLVQPVGSPLSLECTVEGTSNPNLYWYRQAAGRGLQLLFYSVGIGQISSEVPQNLSASRPQDRQFILSSKKLLLSDSGFYLCAWSPGQGQETQYFGPGTRLLVL.

J is TRBJ1-1 and V is TRBV5-1; TRBD1 matches 7 bases. Germline V gives CDR1 SGHRS, CDR2 YFSETQ. Unmatched junction bases numbered 6, after V lost 4 bases and J lost 9 bases. CDR3 size: 12 residues. The CDR3 spells CASSIPGQQAFF. Written as DNA, the CDR3 is TGCGCCAGCAGCATTCCGGGACAGCAAGCTTTCTTT.

This chain joins TRBV10-3 and TRBJ2-5; possibly TRBD2 for D (6 bases). The CDR3 is 14 residues long. Germline V CDR1 and CDR2: ENHRY, SYGVKD. V dropped 8 bases and J dropped 0 bases, with 13 bases sitting between them. The DNA for the CDR3 is TGTGCCATCGCCGGAGCGGGCCACCAAGAGACCCAGTACTTC. Translating gives CAIAGAGHQETQYF.

The chain employs TRBV14 and TRBJ1-2; TRBD1 agrees at 10 bases. There are 14 residues in the CDR3. Trimming cost V 4 bases and J 2 bases; bases outside gene matches: 1. Germline CDR1 is SGHDN and CDR2 is FVKESK. The CDR3 spells CASSRGQGNYGYTF. For the CDR3, the DNA is TGTGCCAGCAGCCGGGGACAGGGGAACTATGGCTACACCTTC.

This clone was seen just once. The CDR3 DNA is TGTGCCAGCGGAACAGGGTCGGGTGAGCAGTTCTTC. Protein product: CASGTGSGEQFF. The V gene is TRBV6-4, the J gene TRBJ2-1, with D tentatively TRBD1 (6 bases). The CDR3 is 12 residues long. CDR1 and CDR2 from the germline V gene are MRHNA and SNTAGT. The V end was cut by 8 bases, the J end by 9 bases, with 14 bases between.

CDR3 in DNA: TGTGCCAGCACAATGTCCCGCCAGGGTAGTCACGAGCAGTACTTC. Translated: CASTMSRQGSHEQYF. The rearrangement uses TRBV11-3 and TRBJ2-7, with D perhaps matching TRBD1 (5 bases). Germline V gives CDR1 SGHNT, CDR2 YENEEA. The CDR3 is 15 residues long. V dropped 7 bases and J dropped 5 bases, with 21 bases sitting between them.

The gene calls are TRBV29-1 and TRBJ1-4; 7 nucleotides line up with TRBD1. V dropped 7 bases and J dropped 0; count of bases not matched to a gene: 5. Germline V gives CDR1 SQVTM, CDR2 ANQGSEA. The CDR3 runs 14 residues. The CDR3 sequence: CSALDRATNEKLFF. CDR3 DNA: TGCAGCGCCCTAGACAGGGCAACTAATGAAAAACTGTTTTTT. Full variable domain (remainder filled in from reference TRBV29-1 and TRBJ1-4): SAVISQKPSRDICQRGTSLTIQCQVDSQVTMMFWYRQQPGQSLTLIATANQGSEATYESGFVIDKFPISRPNLTFSTLTVSNMSPEDSSIYLCSALDRATNEKLFFGSGTQLSVL.

The chain is built from TRBV5-1 and TRBJ1-1; D is possibly TRBD1 (6 bases). CDR1 is SGHRS, CDR2 YFSETQ, per germline. The V end was cut by 0 bases, the J end by 1 base, with 10 bases between. This CDR3 has 15 amino acids. CDR3 amino acids: CASSLEGGSNTEAFF. The DNA for the CDR3 is TGCGCCAGCAGCTTGGAGGGGGGGTCGAACACTGAAGCTTTCTTT.

This chain connects TRBV20-1 to TRBJ1-1; D call uncertain. Looked up from germline, CDR1 is DFQATT and CDR2 is SNEGSKA (reference sequence). This CDR3 is 10 amino acids long. Trimming stripped 3 bases from V and 11 bases from J, with 10 bases between. The CDR3 DNA is TGCAGTGCTAGTAGAGGTCGGGCTTTCTTT. This gives the protein CSASRGRAFF.

This sequence joins TRBV12-3 or TRBV12-4 and TRBJ2-7, with D possibly matching TRBD1 (5 bases). Trimming left V 1 base short and J 2 bases short, with 6 bases between. The CDR3 runs to 13 residues. The CDR3 sequence: CASSLGGPYEQYF. Here the CDR3 DNA reads TGTGCCAGCAGTTTAGGGGGCCCCTACGAGCAGTACTTC.

V and J are TRBV18 and TRBJ2-2; 9 bases map to TRBD1. V gave up 3 bases and J gave up 4 bases; unmatched junction bases: 6. The length of the CDR3 is 16 residues. The V gene's germline CDR1 is KGHSH and CDR2 LQKENI. CDR3 region: CASSPSGTGLTGELFF. CDR3 nucleotide sequence: TGTGCCAGCTCACCGTCCGGGACAGGGCTCACCGGGGAGCTGTTTTTT.

As DNA, the CDR3 is TGTGCCACCTCACAGGGTGAGGGGTATGGCTACACCTTC. Its translation is CATSQGEGYGYTF. The rearrangement joins TRBV10-3 to TRBJ1-2, with D possibly TRBD1 on 6 matching bases. The CDR3 loop spans 13 amino acids. Trimming pared 10 bases from V and 5 bases from J, leaving 17 bases between. The germline V gene has CDR1 ENHRY and CDR2 SYGVKD.

The chain couples TRBV2 to TRBJ1-5; the D gene is possibly TRBD1 (6 bases). Germline values: CDR1 SNHLY, CDR2 FYNNEI. The CDR3 is 15 residues long. Trimming stripped 4 bases from V and 0 bases from J, with 10 bases between. CDR3 loop: CASSGDIHSNQPQHF. The CDR3 DNA reads as TGTGCCAGCAGTGGGGACATTCATAGCAATCAGCCCCAGCATTTT.

The rearrangement links TRBV10-3 to TRBJ1-1; 7 nucleotides agree with TRBD1. The germline V gene encodes CDR1 ENHRY and CDR2 SYGVKD. CDR3 length: 14 residues. The J segment lost 4 bases and the V segment lost 3 bases, leaving 5 bases of the junction unmatched. CDR3 bases: TGTGCCATCAGTGAAGCACAGGGGAGCACTGAAGCTTTCTTT. This encodes CAISEAQGSTEAFF.

V usage is TRBV2 and J usage is TRBJ2-7; D is ambiguous. V was clipped by 7 bases and J by 6 bases, with 10 bases between them. In germline, CDR1 is SNHLY, CDR2 FYNNEI. The CDR3 runs 11 residues. CDR3 nucleotide sequence: TGTGCCAGCACCCAATCAGGCGAGCAGTACTTC. It specifies CASTQSGEQYF. The full variable domain, with the rest looked up from reference TRBV2 and TRBJ2-7, is EPEVTQTPSHQVTQMGQEVILRCVPISNHLYFYWYRQILGQKVEFLVSFYNNEISEKSEIFDDQFSVERPDGSNFTLKIRSTKLEDSAMYFCASTQSGEQYFGPGTRLTVT.

In this sample, this clone turned up once. This chain uses TRBV4-1 with TRBJ2-3, with 9 bases aligning to TRBD2. The J segment lost 1 base and the V segment lost 6 bases, leaving 5 bases of the junction unmatched. The CDR3 totals 15 residues. Germline V lookup: CDR1 MGHRA, CDR2 YSYEKL. The CDR3 nucleotides are TGCGCCAGCAGAGAGGGACTAGCCCGCACAGATACGCAGTATTTT. Translated, it gives CASREGLARTDTQYF.

The rearrangement uses TRBV30 and TRBJ1-6; D is undetermined. Germline assignment: CDR1 GTSNPN and CDR2 SVGIG (reference sequence). V was clipped by 3 bases and J by 5 bases, with 14 bases between them. This CDR3 contains 15 residues. Here the CDR3 reads CAWSPLTPNNSPLHF. The CDR3 nucleotides are TGTGCCTGGAGCCCCCTGACACCCAATAATTCACCCCTCCACTTT.

The genes are TRBV5-1 and TRBJ2-1, with 11 bases that match TRBD2. The CDR3 loop spans 15 amino acids. The V and J ends lost 5 bases and 6 bases, in that order; junction bases with no gene match: 7. Germline CDR1 is SGHRS and CDR2 is YFSETQ. The CDR3 protein is CASRRMLAGGNEQFF. Written as DNA, the CDR3 is TGCGCCAGCAGACGGATGCTAGCGGGAGGCAATGAGCAGTTCTTC.

This chain links TRBV18 with TRBJ1-1, with a possible D match to TRBD1 (5 bases). Germline loops: CDR1 KGHSH, CDR2 LQKENI. Trimming shortened V by 3 bases and J by 1 base, and 12 bases separated the two germline ends. CDR3 size: 15 residues. CDR3 sequence: CASSPTTVKNTEAFF. The CDR3 nucleotides read TGTGCCAGCTCACCGACGACAGTAAAGAACACTGAAGCTTTCTTT.

The chain couples TRBV7-2 to TRBJ2-3, with 8 bases lining up with TRBD1. Germline V CDR1 and CDR2: SGHTA, FQGNSA. J gave up 5 bases and V 5 bases, and 12 bases lay outside the gene matches. This CDR3 region has 16 residues. CDR3 sequence reads: CASSPGTGLGRDTQYF. As DNA, the CDR3 is TGTGCCAGCAGCCCCGGGACAGGCCTTGGGAGAGATACGCAGTATTTT.

J is TRBJ2-2 and V is TRBV7-2; 12 bases align to TRBD2. CDR1 is SGHTA, CDR2 FQGNSA, per germline. V gave up 4 bases and J gave up 4 bases; unmatched junction bases: 10. The CDR3 is made up of 18 amino acids. The CDR3 is CASSSRLAGDRGTGELFF. The CDR3 nucleotides are TGTGCCAGCAGCTCCCGACTAGCGGGAGATCGTGGCACCGGGGAGCTGTTTTTT.

The chain is built from TRBV4-1 and TRBJ1-5; D might be TRBD1 (6 bases). The CDR3 is 15 residues long. Germline-derived CDR1 and CDR2 are MGHRA and YSYEKL. With 4 bases removed from V and 6 bases from J, the gap between germline ends came to 16 bases. The CDR3 loop is CASSPGAGDSQPQHF. CDR3 DNA sequence: TGCGCCAGCAGCCCCGGGGCAGGGGATAGTCAGCCCCAGCATTTT.

V usage is TRBV5-1 and J usage is TRBJ1-1, with 8 bases matching TRBD1. Germline lookup yields CDR1 SGHRS and CDR2 YFSETQ. With 0 bases clipped from V and 4 bases from J, the junction kept 5 bases outside the gene matches. This CDR3 comprises 15 residues. In DNA, the CDR3 is TGCGCCAGCAGCTTGGAAGACAGGGGTATCACTGAAGCTTTCTTT. Residues: CASSLEDRGITEAFF.

The gene calls are TRBV12-3 or TRBV12-4 and TRBJ1-2; D ambiguous. CDR3 length: 12 amino acids. Trimming removed 5 bases from V and 7 bases from J, with 11 bases in between. The CDR3 is CASSPRVGGYTF. CDR3 bases: TGTGCCAGCAGTCCTCGGGTGGGTGGCTACACCTTC.

The chain uses TRBV27 and TRBJ2-5; tentative D call: TRBD1 (5 bases). Germline CDR1 and CDR2: MNHEY and SMNVEV (reference sequence). The CDR3 totals 14 residues. With 3 bases removed from V and 5 bases from J, the gap between germline ends came to 13 bases. Written as DNA, the CDR3 is TGTGCCAGCAGTTTTTCCGCAGGGTGGGAGACCCAGTACTTC. Translated: CASSFSAGWETQYF.

The chain uses TRBV5-1 and TRBJ2-1; D unresolved. V was pared by 3 bases and J by 3 bases, with 16 bases between. Germline CDR1 is SGHRS and CDR2 is YFSETQ. The CDR3 totals 16 residues. The CDR3: CASSSNVGQSYNEQFF. DNA for the CDR3: TGCGCCAGCAGCTCTAACGTTGGGCAGAGCTACAATGAGCAGTTCTTC. Full variable domain (outside the CDR3, taken from reference TRBV5-1 and TRBJ2-1): KAGVTQTPRYLIKTRGQQVTLSCSPISGHRSVSWYQQTPGQGLQFLFEYFSETQRNKGNFPGRFSGRQFSNSRSEMNVSTLELGDSALYLCASSSNVGQSYNEQFFGPGTRLTVL.

This clone came up once. The V gene is TRBV6-6, the J gene TRBJ1-1; no firm D call. CDR3 size: 13 residues. Trimming removed 10 bases at V and 1 base at J, with 13 bases between. CDR1 is MNHNY, CDR2 SVGAGI, per germline (reference sequence). CDR3 protein: CATQSNRNTEAFF. The CDR3 DNA reads as TGTGCCACCCAGAGTAACAGGAACACTGAAGCTTTCTTT.

The rearrangement uses TRBV5-1 and TRBJ2-5; 7 nucleotides line up with TRBD2. This CDR3 comprises 14 residues. CDR1 is SGHRS and CDR2 is YFSETQ in the germline V gene. V was pared by 5 bases and J by 5 bases, with 9 bases of the junction left unmatched. The CDR3 is CASSFSQGGETQYF. The CDR3 bases are TGCGCCAGCAGTTTTTCTCAGGGAGGGGAGACCCAGTACTTC.

The chain carries TRBV6-6 and TRBJ1-5; 10 bases are a match to TRBD1. Germline CDR1 MNHNY, CDR2 SVGAGI (reference sequence). CDR3 length: 18 amino acids. V dropped 5 bases and J dropped 1; count of bases not matched to a gene: 11. This CDR3 is CASSPRDVGQGSNQPQHF. The CDR3 nucleotides read TGTGCCAGCAGTCCCAGAGACGTGGGACAGGGGAGCAATCAGCCCCAGCATTTT.